The present entry profiles one TCR beta chain with its context. No antigen is known for it. The record originates from a study of cytomegalovirus exposure and HLA in healthy donors. The CDR3 has 12 residues. From germline, CDR1 is SGHNT and CDR2 YYREEE (reference sequence). V lost 0 bases, J lost 9 bases, and 7 bases lay in between. Primers included in the PCR were 60 Vbeta and 13 Jbeta primers. The protocol was immunoSEQ multiplex PCR, while the TCRdb copy is restricted to in-frame clones and leaves out a portion. Counted here are 150,000 to 200,000 clones, over 70% occurring once; the ten biggest clones make up about 2%. Study conclusions and caveats: Presence/absence analyses assumed roughly uniform sequencing depth across donors, which may not hold. What a later analysis showed was that several of the most significant clusters appeared linked to common viral pathogens.

Sequenced material: PBMCs. This chain connects TRBV5-4 to TRBJ2-1, with a tentative D call TRBD1 (5 bases). The clonotype was recovered from a woman between 18 and 30 years old in good health and CMV-seropositive. The CDR3 DNA reads as TGTGCCAGCAGCTTGGGGGGCGGTGAGCAGTTCTTC. Protein sequence: CASSLGGGEQFF.